This TCR beta chain was sequenced for a study of blood T cell repertoires in COVID-19. Across the whole study: T cells, B-cell-depleted T cells, or PBMCs provided the cDNA or gDNA that served as material.

Authors' processing steps: Estimation of nucleated cell counts was performed using reference gene primer amplification. TCRdb keeps only in-frame clones here, not all; method: immunoSEQ multiplex PCR. V, J and clone size reflect that table, while D and trimming were determined from the DNA. The sample records about 430,000 clones, more than 80% being singletons. This CDR3 contains 14 residues. V lost 4 bases and J lost 7, with 11 bases in between. Germline-derived CDR1 and CDR2 are KGHSH and LQKENI. As concerns this clone: Other DNA sequences in this specimen translate into the identical CDR3.

Cohort assignment relied on participant-reported clinical history. Resolution of symptoms, clearance, or two negative PCRs was present in recovered Cohort 3 donors. Specimen: PBMCs or T cells enriched from blood (not recorded which). The chain uses TRBV18 and TRBJ1-6; D is unclear. This clonotype originated in a man between 25 and 39 years old who had recovered from COVID-19. The CDR3 DNA follows: TGTGCCAGCTCACTGACCGGGGAGAATTCACCCCTCCACTTT. Its protein product is CASSLTGENSPLHF.